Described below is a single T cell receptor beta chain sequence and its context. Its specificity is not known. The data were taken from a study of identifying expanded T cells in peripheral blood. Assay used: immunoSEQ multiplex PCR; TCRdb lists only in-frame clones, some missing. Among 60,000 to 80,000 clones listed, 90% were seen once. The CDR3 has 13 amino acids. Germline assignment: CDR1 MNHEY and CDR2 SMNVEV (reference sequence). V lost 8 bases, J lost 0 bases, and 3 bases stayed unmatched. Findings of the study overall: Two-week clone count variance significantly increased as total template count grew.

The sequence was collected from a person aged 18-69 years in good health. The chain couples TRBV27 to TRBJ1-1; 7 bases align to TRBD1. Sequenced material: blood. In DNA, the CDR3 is TGTGCCAGCTCGGGACAGATGAACACTGAAGCTTTCTTT. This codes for CASSGQMNTEAFF.